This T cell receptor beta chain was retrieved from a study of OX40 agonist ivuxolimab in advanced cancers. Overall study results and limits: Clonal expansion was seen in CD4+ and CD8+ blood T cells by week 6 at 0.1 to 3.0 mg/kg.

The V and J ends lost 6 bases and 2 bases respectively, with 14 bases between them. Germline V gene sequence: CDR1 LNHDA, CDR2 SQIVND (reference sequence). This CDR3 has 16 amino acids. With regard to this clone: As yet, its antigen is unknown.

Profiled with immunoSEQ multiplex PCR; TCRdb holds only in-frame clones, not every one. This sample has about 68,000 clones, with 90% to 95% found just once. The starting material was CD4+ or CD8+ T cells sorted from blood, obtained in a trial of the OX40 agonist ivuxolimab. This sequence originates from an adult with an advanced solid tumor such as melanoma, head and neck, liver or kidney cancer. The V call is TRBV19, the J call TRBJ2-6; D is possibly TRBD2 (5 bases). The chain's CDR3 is CASSRLGSPGANVLTF. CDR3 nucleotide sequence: TGTGCCAGTAGCCGTCTGGGGAGCCCTGGGGCCAACGTCCTGACTTTC.